This TCR beta chain was sequenced during a study of blood T cells in healthy people across ages. Looking at the study overall: About one barcoded beta molecule was captured per two T cells (by template switching).

Study-level points and caveats: Among T cells, TCR beta diversity per million cells dropped roughly linearly as age rose. The donors' CMV status was not determined, possibly confounding changes in expanded clonotypes.

Combining a sample-barcoded 5' primer with a J-beta primer mix, a second PCR ran for roughly 7 to 12 cycles. Every molecule of cDNA carried a tag from a template-switch adaptor with 12 random nucleotides. TCRdb called the 5' RACE reads again in MiXCR, with one record for every CDR3 protein. The sample has hundreds of thousands of distinct CDR3 sequences, just over 55% seen once; the top ten hold roughly 25%. About this clonotype: Its antigen is as yet unknown.

V lost 3 bases, J lost 0 bases, and 17 bases lay in between. The CDR3 runs to 17 residues. CDR1 and CDR2 (germline): LGHNA, YSLEER. V is TRBV4-3 and J is TRBJ1-2; perhaps TRBD1 as D (5 bases). This clonotype originated in a man aged 35-49 years in good health. The material sequenced was blood. CDR3: CASSHSFAGSTNYGYTF. CDR3 DNA: TGCGCCAGCAGCCATAGTTTTGCAGGGAGCACTAACTATGGCTACACCTTC.